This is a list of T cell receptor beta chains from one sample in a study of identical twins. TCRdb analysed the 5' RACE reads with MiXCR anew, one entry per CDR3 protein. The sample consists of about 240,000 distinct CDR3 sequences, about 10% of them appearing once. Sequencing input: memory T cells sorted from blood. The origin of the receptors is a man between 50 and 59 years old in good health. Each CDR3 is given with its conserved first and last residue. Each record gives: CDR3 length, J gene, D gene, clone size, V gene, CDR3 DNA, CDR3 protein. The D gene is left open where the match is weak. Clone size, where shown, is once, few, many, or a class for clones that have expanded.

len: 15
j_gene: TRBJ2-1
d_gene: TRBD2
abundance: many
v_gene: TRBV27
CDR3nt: TGTGCCAGCAGTTTGTTCGCGGGAGGGCGCAATGAGCAGTTCTTC
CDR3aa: CASSLFAGGRNEQFF

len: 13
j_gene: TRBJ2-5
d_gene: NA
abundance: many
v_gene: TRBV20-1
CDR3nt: TGCAGTGCTAGAGATGTCACTCAAGAGACCCAGTACTTC
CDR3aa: CSARDVTQETQYF

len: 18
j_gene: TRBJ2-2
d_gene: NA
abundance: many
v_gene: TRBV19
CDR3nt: TGTGCCAGTAGTTTAGACCGGGCCGACCCGATATACACCGGGGAGCTGTTTTTT
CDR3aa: CASSLDRADPIYTGELFF

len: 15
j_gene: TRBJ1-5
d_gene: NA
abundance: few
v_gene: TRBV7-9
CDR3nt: TGTGCCAGCAGCTCCCCCGGGACAAGCAATCAGCCCCAGCATTTT
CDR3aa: CASSSPGTSNQPQHF

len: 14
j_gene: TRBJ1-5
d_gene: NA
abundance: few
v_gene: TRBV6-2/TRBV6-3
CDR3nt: TGTGCCAGCAGTTACACTAACGAGAATCAGCCCCAGCATTTT
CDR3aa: CASSYTNENQPQHF

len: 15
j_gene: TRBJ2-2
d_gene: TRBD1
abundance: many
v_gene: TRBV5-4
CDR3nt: TGTGCCAGCAGGGGACAGGGATCGAACACCGGGGAGCTGTTTTTT
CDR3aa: CASRGQGSNTGELFF

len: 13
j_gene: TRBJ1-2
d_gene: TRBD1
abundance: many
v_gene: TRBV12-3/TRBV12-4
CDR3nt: TGTGCCAGCAGTTTACAAGACAGGGTCGGCTACACCTTC
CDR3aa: CASSLQDRVGYTF

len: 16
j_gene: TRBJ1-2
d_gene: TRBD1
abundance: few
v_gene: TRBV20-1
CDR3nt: TGCAGTGCTAGAGAGCCCGGGACAGGACATAACTATGGCTACACCTTC
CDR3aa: CSAREPGTGHNYGYTF

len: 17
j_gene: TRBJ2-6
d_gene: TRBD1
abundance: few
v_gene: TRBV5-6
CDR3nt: TGTGCCAGCAGCCACGGGACAGTTAGCTCTGGGGCCAACGTCCTGACTTTC
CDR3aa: CASSHGTVSSGANVLTF

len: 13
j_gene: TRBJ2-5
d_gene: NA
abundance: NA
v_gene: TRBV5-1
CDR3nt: TGCGCCAGCAGCTTGGGCCGGTCAGAGACCCAGTACTTC
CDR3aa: CASSLGRSETQYF

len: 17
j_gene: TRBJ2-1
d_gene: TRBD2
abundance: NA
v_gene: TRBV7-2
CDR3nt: TGTGCCAGCAGCTTAATGGCACTAGCGGGAGGGGTCAATGAGCAGTTCTTC
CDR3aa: CASSLMALAGGVNEQFF

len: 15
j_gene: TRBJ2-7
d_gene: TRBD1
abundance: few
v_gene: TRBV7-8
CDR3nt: TGTGCCAGCAGCTTAGGGACAGGGGACTCCTACGAGCAGTACTTC
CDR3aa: CASSLGTGDSYEQYF

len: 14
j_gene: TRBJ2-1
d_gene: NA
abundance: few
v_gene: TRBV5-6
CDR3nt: TGTGCCAGCAGCTCACCCTACACGAACAATGAGCAGTTCTTC
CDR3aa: CASSSPYTNNEQFF

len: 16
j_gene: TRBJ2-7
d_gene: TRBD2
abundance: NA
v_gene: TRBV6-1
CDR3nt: TGTGCCAGCACCGGGGGACTAGCGGGATCCCTCTACGAGCAGTACTTC
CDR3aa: CASTGGLAGSLYEQYF

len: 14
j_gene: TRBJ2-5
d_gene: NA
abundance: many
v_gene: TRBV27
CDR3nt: TGTGCCAGCAGTTTATCGACTGGCAGAGGGACCCAGTACTTC
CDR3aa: CASSLSTGRGTQYF

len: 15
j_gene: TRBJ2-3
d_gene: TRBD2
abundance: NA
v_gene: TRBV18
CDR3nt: TGTGCCAGCTCACCGGGAGGGTTGGATACAGATACGCAGTATTTT
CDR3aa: CASSPGGLDTDTQYF

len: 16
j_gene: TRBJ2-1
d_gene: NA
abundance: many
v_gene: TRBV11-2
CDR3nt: TGTGCCAGCAGCGTTCGACCGGGACACAGCTACAATGAGCAGTTTTTC
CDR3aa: CASSVRPGHSYNEQFF

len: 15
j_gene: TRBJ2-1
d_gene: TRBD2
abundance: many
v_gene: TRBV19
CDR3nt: TGTGCCAGTAGTATATCTGGGACTAGCAGGAATGAGCAGTTCTTC
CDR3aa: CASSISGTSRNEQFF

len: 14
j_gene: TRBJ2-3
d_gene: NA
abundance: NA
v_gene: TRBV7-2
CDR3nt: TGTGCCAGCAGCCCACAGAGTGGGGGAGATACGCAGTATTTT
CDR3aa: CASSPQSGGDTQYF

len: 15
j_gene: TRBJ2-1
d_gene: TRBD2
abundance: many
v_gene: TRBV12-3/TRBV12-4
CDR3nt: TGTGCCAGCAGTACCTCCGGGACTAGCGTCAATGAGCAGTTCTTC
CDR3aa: CASSTSGTSVNEQFF

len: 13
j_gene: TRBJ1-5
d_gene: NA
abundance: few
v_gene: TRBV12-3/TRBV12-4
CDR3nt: TGTGCCAGCAGCCCGGGGTTTAATCAGCCCCAGCATTTT
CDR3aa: CASSPGFNQPQHF

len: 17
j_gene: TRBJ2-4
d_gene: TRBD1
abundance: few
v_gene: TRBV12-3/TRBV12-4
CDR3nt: TGTGCCAGCAGTTTCATACAGGGGGCCCCGTCCAAAAACATTCAGTACTTC
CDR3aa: CASSFIQGAPSKNIQYF

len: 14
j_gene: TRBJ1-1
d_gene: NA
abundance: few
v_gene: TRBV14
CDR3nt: TGTGCCAGCAGCCAAAGGGGGGGCGTTGTTGAAGCTTTCTTT
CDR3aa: CASSQRGGVVEAFF

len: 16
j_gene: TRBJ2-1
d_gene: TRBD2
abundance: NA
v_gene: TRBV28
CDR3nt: TGTGCCAGCAGCGGAATTGGCGGGGGGCCCTCCCAGGAGCAGTTCTTC
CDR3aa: CASSGIGGGPSQEQFF

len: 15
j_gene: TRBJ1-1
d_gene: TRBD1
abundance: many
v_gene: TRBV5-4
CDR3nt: TGTGCCAGCAGCTTGGAAGGGACAGGGAACACTGAAGCTTTCTTT
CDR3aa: CASSLEGTGNTEAFF

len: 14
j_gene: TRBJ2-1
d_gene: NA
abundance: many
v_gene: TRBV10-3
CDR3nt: TGTGCCATCAGTGAGTCGAAAATGGACAATGAGCAGTTCTTC
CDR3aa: CAISESKMDNEQFF

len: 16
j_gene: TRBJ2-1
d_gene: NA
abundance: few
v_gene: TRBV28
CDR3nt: TGTGCCAGCAGCTCTTTTGTGGGGGCAACCTACAATGAGCAGTTCTTC
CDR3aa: CASSSFVGATYNEQFF

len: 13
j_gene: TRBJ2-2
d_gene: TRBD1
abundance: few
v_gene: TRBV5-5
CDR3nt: TGTGCCAGCAGCTTGGGACCGGGACAGGGGCTGTTTTTT
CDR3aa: CASSLGPGQGLFF

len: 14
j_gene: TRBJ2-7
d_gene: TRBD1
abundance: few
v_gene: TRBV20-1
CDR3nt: TGCAGTGCTAAAACAGGGACAGCCGCCTACGAGCAGTACTTC
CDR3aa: CSAKTGTAAYEQYF

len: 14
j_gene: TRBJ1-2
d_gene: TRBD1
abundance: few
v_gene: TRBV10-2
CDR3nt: TGCGCCAGCAGACCGGGACAGGGTGGCTATGGCTACACCTTC
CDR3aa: CASRPGQGGYGYTF

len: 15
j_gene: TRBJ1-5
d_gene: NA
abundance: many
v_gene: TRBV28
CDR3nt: TGTGCCAGCAGTCCCCGGGGGGGCGGAAATCAGCCCCAGCATTTT
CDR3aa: CASSPRGGGNQPQHF

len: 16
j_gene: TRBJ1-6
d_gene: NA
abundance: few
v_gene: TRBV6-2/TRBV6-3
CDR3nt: TGTGCCAGCAGTTCTCTCCAACAGGGATATAATTCACCCCTCCACTTT
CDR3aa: CASSSLQQGYNSPLHF

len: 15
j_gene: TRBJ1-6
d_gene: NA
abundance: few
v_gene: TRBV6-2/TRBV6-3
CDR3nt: TGTGCCAGCAGTTATGGGAGACCAGCGAATTCACCCCTCCACTTT
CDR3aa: CASSYGRPANSPLHF

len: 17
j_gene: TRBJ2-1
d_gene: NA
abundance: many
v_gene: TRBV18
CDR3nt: TGTGCCAGCTCACCACTTTCTGGGTCGAGCTCCTACAATGAGCAGTTCTTC
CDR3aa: CASSPLSGSSSYNEQFF

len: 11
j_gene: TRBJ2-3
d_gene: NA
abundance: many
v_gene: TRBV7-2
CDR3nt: TGTGCCTCCCGTTACACAGATACGCAGTATTTT
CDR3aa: CASRYTDTQYF

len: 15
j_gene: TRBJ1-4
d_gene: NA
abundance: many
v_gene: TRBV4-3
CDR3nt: TGCGCCAGCAGCCAAGCGGGACCTCCGAATGAAAAACTGTTTTTT
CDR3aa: CASSQAGPPNEKLFF

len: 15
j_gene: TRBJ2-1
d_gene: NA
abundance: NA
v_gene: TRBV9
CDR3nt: TGTGCCAGCAGCGTAGAAGGACGGTCCCACCATGAGCAGTTCTTC
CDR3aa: CASSVEGRSHHEQFF

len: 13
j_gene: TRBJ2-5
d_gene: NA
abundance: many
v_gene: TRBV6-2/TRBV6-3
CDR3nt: TGTGCCAGCACGGCGGGACCACAAGAGACCCAGTACTTC
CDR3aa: CASTAGPQETQYF

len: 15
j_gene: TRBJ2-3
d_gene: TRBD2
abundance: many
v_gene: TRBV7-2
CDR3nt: TGTGCCAGCAGCTTAGTAGCGGGGAGCACAGATACGCAGTATTTT
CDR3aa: CASSLVAGSTDTQYF

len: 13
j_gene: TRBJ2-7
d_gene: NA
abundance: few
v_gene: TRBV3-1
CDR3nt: TGTGCCAGCAGCCAGTTCGGGGCGTCCGAGCAGTACTTC
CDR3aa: CASSQFGASEQYF

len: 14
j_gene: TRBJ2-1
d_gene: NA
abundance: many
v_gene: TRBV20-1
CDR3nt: TGCAGTGGCCTTAGCGGATTTTCCTACAATGAGCAGTTCTTC
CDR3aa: CSGLSGFSYNEQFF

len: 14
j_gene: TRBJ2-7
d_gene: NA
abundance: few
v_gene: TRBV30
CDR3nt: TGTGCCTGGACAGCGGTACCGAGGACCTACGAGCAGTACTTC
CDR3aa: CAWTAVPRTYEQYF

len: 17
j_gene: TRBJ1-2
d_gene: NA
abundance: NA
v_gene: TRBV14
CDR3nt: TGTGCCAGCAGCCTAGGAGCCGGGACAAGAGCTAACTATGGCTACACCTTC
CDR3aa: CASSLGAGTRANYGYTF

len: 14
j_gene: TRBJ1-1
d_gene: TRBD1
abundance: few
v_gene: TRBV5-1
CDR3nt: TGCGCCAGCAGCTTGGAGGGGGCAGACACTGAAGCTTTCTTT
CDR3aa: CASSLEGADTEAFF

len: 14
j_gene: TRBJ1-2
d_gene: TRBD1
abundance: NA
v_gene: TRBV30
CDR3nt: TGTGCCTGGAGTGTGAGACAGGGGAACTATGGCTACACCTTC
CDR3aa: CAWSVRQGNYGYTF

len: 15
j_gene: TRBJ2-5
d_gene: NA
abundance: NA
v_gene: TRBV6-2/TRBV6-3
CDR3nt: TGTGCCAGCAGTTACCTGGACGAATCTCGGAAGACCCAGTACTTC
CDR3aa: CASSYLDESRKTQYF

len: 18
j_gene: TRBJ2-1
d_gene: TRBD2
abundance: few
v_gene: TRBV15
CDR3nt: TGTGCCACCAGCAGAAGTAGCGGGGGGATGAGTTCCTACAATGAGCAGTTCTTC
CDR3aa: CATSRSSGGMSSYNEQFF

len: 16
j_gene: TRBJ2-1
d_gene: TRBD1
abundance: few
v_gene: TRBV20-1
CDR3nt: TGCAGTGCTAGAGCCAGGACAGGGAGCCCCTACAATGAGCAGTTCTTC
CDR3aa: CSARARTGSPYNEQFF

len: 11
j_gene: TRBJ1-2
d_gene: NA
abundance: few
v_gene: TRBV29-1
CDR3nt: TGCAGCGCCGGGTCGAACTATGGCTACACCTTC
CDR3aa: CSAGSNYGYTF

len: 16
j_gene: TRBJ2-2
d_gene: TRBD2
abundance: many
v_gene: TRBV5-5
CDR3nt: TGTGCCAGCAGCTCGGGACTAGCGGCGAACACCGGGGAGCTGTTTTTT
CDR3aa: CASSSGLAANTGELFF